Listed here are 15 T cell receptor beta chains from one sample, sequenced in a study of T cell responses to AZD1222 COVID-19 vaccine. Profiling relied on immunoSEQ multiplex PCR, and the TCRdb table lists in-frame clones only, not all of them. The data contain over 120,000 clones, 90% to 95% of them singletons. The sample consisted of peripheral blood, taken on day 0 of AZD1222 vaccination. Receptor source: an adult in good health.

This clone was observed a few times. The rearrangement links TRBV5-1 to TRBJ2-1, with D maybe TRBD1 (6 bases). This CDR3 contains 15 residues. Germline-derived CDR1 and CDR2 are SGHRS and YFSETQ. Trimming removed 4 bases from V and 2 bases from J, with 13 bases in between. CDR3 sequence reads: CASSARQATYNEQFF. DNA for the CDR3: TGCGCCAGCAGCGCCCGACAGGCCACCTACAATGAGCAGTTCTTC.

V and J are TRBV5-1 and TRBJ1-5, with TRBD1 matching 9 bases. Trimming cost V 0 bases and J 1 base; bases outside gene matches: 5. Germline V gene data show CDR1 as SGHRS and CDR2 as YFSETQ. This CDR3 region has 17 residues. This CDR3 is CASSLGTGVGSNQPQHF. The CDR3 nucleotides are TGCGCCAGCAGCTTGGGGACAGGGGTGGGGAGCAATCAGCCCCAGCATTTT.

This clone was picked up one time. The CDR3 DNA sequence: TGTGCCAGCAGTTACTCCAGGGACTCCTACGAGCAGTACTTC. It is translated as CASSYSRDSYEQYF. The rearrangement joins TRBV6-5 to TRBJ2-7, with D possibly being TRBD1 (5 bases). The germline V and J ends were trimmed by 0 bases and 0 bases, with 6 bases remaining between them. This CDR3 is 14 amino acids long. Germline CDR1 and CDR2: MNHEY and SVGAGI.

CDR3 loop: CSVGQLTGNTEAFF. The CDR3 region has the DNA TGCAGCGTTGGACAGTTGACAGGGAACACTGAAGCTTTCTTT. The J gene is TRBJ1-1, the V gene TRBV29-1, with D tentatively TRBD1 (6 bases). The CDR3 covers 14 residues. Looked up from germline, CDR1 is SQVTM and CDR2 is ANQGSEA. V was cut by 4 bases and J by 1 base, with 13 bases left in between.

This chain uses TRBV27 with TRBJ1-5, with TRBD1 matching over 8 bases. This CDR3 is built from 15 residues. Germline trimming cut 4 bases from V and 1 base from J; bases unmatched to any gene: 3. Per the germline V gene, CDR1 is MNHEY and CDR2 is SMNVEV (reference sequence). The CDR3 DNA sequence: TGTGCCAGCAGTTCGGGACAGGCCAGCAATCAGCCCCAGCATTTT. Translating gives CASSSGQASNQPQHF.

V is TRBV5-1 and J is TRBJ1-1; maybe TRBD1 (5 bases). Germline lookup yields CDR1 SGHRS and CDR2 YFSETQ. V was cut by 3 bases and J by 4 bases, with 13 bases left in between. This CDR3 comprises 14 residues. The CDR3 reads CASSWGSEGTEAFF. Here the CDR3 DNA reads TGCGCCAGCAGCTGGGGGTCGGAGGGCACTGAAGCTTTCTTT.

The genes are TRBV15 and TRBJ2-7; D tentatively reads TRBD1 or TRBD2 (6 bases each). Germline assignment: CDR1 LNHNV and CDR2 YYDKDF (reference sequence). The germline V and J ends were trimmed by 3 bases and 0 bases, with 18 bases remaining between them. This CDR3 spans 17 amino acids. CDR3 protein: CATSRDKRGVISYEQYF. As DNA, the CDR3 is TGTGCCACCAGCAGGGATAAGAGGGGGGTCATCTCCTACGAGCAGTACTTC.

This clone was detected a few times. This chain joins TRBV11-3 and TRBJ1-5, with 8 bases fitting TRBD1. This CDR3 has 18 amino acids. Germline CDR1 and CDR2: SGHNT and YENEEA. Trimming took 1 base from V and 1 from J; bases not matched to a gene: 9. As DNA, the CDR3 is TGTGCCAGCAGCTTAGCGAGGACAGGGCTAGGGAGCAATCAGCCCCAGCATTTT. Translating gives CASSLARTGLGSNQPQHF.

This chain links TRBV7-9 with TRBJ1-2; the match to TRBD1 covers 7 bases. The CDR3 extends over 13 amino acids. Germline loops: CDR1 SEHNR, CDR2 FQNEAQ (reference sequence). V gave up 6 bases and J gave up 6 bases; unmatched junction bases: 7. The CDR3 loop reads CASRNRDSDGYTF. The CDR3 bases are TGTGCCAGCAGAAATAGGGACAGTGATGGCTACACCTTC.

The chain carries TRBV19 and TRBJ2-7; D possibly matches TRBD1 or TRBD2 (6 bases each). This CDR3 region has 15 residues. V lost 2 bases to trimming and J lost 1 base, with 12 bases between them. Germline V CDR1 and CDR2: LNHDA, SQIVND (reference sequence). CDR3: CASSIQGRGSYEQYF. In DNA, the CDR3 is TGTGCCAGTAGTATACAGGGGCGGGGATCCTACGAGCAGTACTTC. Combining the CDR3 with reference TRBV19 and TRBJ2-7 gives the whole variable domain DGGITQSPKYLFRKEGQNVTLSCEQNLNHDAMYWYRQDPGQGLRLIYYSQIVNDFQKGDIAEGYSVSREKKESFPLTVTSAQKNPTAFYLCASSIQGRGSYEQYFGPGTRLTVT.

The chain couples TRBV7-2 to TRBJ2-1, with D perhaps assigned TRBD1 or TRBD2 (5 bases each). V was pared by 4 bases and J by 7 bases, with 14 bases between. Germline V lookup: CDR1 SGHTA, CDR2 FQGNSA. CDR3 length: 14 residues. Here the CDR3 reads CASSSGDLWNEQFF. The CDR3 DNA sequence: TGTGCCAGCAGCTCTGGGGACCTGTGGAATGAGCAGTTCTTC.

The CDR3, as DNA: TGTGCCAGCAGCCTCCTACAGGGATCCGGTGGGTACGAGCAGTACTTC. Its protein is CASSLLQGSGGYEQYF. The chain joins TRBV4-2 to TRBJ2-7; D might be TRBD1 (6 bases). Germline V gene sequence: CDR1 LGHNA, CDR2 YNFKEQ. This CDR3 has 16 amino acids. V was trimmed by 4 bases and J by 4 bases, leaving 20 bases between them.

The gene calls are TRBV7-8 and TRBJ1-6, with D perhaps TRBD1 (5 bases). CDR1 and CDR2 from the germline V gene are SGHVS and FQNEAQ. Trimming cost V 4 bases and J 10 bases, with 11 bases left between them. CDR3 size: 13 residues. The CDR3 reads CASSSTAVSPLHF. The CDR3, as DNA: TGTGCCAGCAGCTCGACAGCGGTATCACCCCTCCACTTT.

The chain has TRBV7-9 and TRBJ1-4; the D is unclear. V was cut by 7 bases and J by 8 bases, with 14 bases left in between. This CDR3 is 13 amino acids long. Germline lookup yields CDR1 SEHNR and CDR2 FQNEAQ (reference sequence). Here the CDR3 reads CASKDSRAEKLFF. The CDR3 nucleotides read TGTGCCAGCAAGGACTCCCGGGCCGAAAAACTGTTTTTT.

V and J are TRBV3-1 (or the pseudogene TRBV3-2) and TRBJ2-3; 8 positions match TRBD1. After removal of 0 bases from V and 1 base from J, the junction contained 3 bases not matched to a gene. CDR1 is LGHDT, CDR2 YNNKEL, per germline (reference sequence). The CDR3 covers 16 residues. CDR3 protein: CASSQDDRGGTDTQYF. CDR3 nucleotide sequence: TGTGCCAGCAGCCAAGATGACAGGGGCGGCACAGATACGCAGTATTTT.